The rows below give T cell receptor beta chains drawn from one sample of a study of cytomegalovirus exposure and HLA in healthy donors. Here immunoSEQ multiplex PCR was the method, and the copy in TCRdb shows in-frame clones only, minus some. The sample shows 130,000 or so clones, just under 80% of them seen only once. Sequencing used PBMCs. The receptors derive from a woman under 30 in good health and CMV-seronegative. The CDR3 runs from the conserved cysteine through the conserved F or W. The D gene is left open where the match is weak. Where a row states a size, it is once, few, many or the class of an expanded clone; other rows omit it.

d_call	v_call	j_call	clone_size	cdr3_nt	cdr3_aa
TRBD2	TRBV7-9	TRBJ2-7	few	TGTGCCAGCACCATTAGCGGGAGGGCCCTCTACGAGCAGTACTTC	CASTISGRALYEQYF
.	TRBV5-8	TRBJ2-1	.	TGTGCCAGCAGGCCCCCCCCCGGGAGAGGCGACAATGAGCAGTTCTTC	CASRPPPGRGDNEQFF
TRBD1	TRBV6-6	TRBJ2-1	.	TGTGCCAGCAGCCCGAGGGCCGGGACAGGGGGTTATGAGCAGTTCTTC	CASSPRAGTGGYEQFF
.	TRBV6-5	TRBJ1-3	.	TGTGCCAGCAGTCGGGGTGGGTCTGGAAACACCATATATTTT	CASSRGGSGNTIYF
.	TRBV9	TRBJ1-1	.	TGTGCCAGCAATCTGGCGGTGAACACTGAAGCTTTCTTT	CASNLAVNTEAFF
.	TRBV19	TRBJ1-1	few	TGTGCCAGTAGTATAGTCGGAGAGAACACTGAAGCTTTCTTT	CASSIVGENTEAFF
TRBD1	TRBV9	TRBJ1-4	once	TGTGCCAGCAGCGTCTCAACAGGGGGGGAAAATGAAAAACTGTTTTTT	CASSVSTGGENEKLFF
.	TRBV21-1	TRBJ2-3	.	TGTGCCAGCAGCAAAGAACCAGCGCCCCTACCCGATACGCAGTATTTT	CASSKEPAPLPDTQYF
TRBD1	TRBV5-4	TRBJ1-2	.	TGTGCCAGCACCGTACAGGGGGCGCGGGGCTATGGCTACACCTTC	CASTVQGARGYGYTF
TRBD1	TRBV30	TRBJ2-3	.	TGTGCCTGGAGCTCGGGGACAGGGCGGGATACGCAGTATTTT	CAWSSGTGRDTQYF
.	TRBV5-1	TRBJ1-3	few	TGCGCCAGCAGCTTGGTCGGGGCTGGAAACACCATATATTTT	CASSLVGAGNTIYF
.	TRBV7-2	TRBJ2-7	.	TGTGCCAGCAGCCCCTGGGCAGACGGTTCCTACGAGCAGTACTTC	CASSPWADGSYEQYF
TRBD1	TRBV5-1	TRBJ2-2	.	TGCGCCAGTTCGACAGGGACCGGGGAGCTGTTTTTT	CASSTGTGELFF
TRBD1	TRBV10-3	TRBJ1-1	few	TGTGCCATCGGGGGGACAGGGGGCCCAATGGGTCTGAACACTGAAGCTTTCTTT	CAIGGTGGPMGLNTEAFF
.	TRBV19	TRBJ2-2	.	TGTGCCAGTAGTATCAGCGGGCCGAACACCGGGGAGCTGTTTTTT	CASSISGPNTGELFF
TRBD2	TRBV5-4	TRBJ2-7	.	TGTGCCAGCAGCTCGGCGGGGGGACTCCCCGAGCAGTACTTC	CASSSAGGLPEQYF
.	TRBV13	TRBJ2-5	.	TGTGCCAGCAGCCCCCGACTAGGCCAAGAGACCCAGTACTTC	CASSPRLGQETQYF
.	TRBV5-1	TRBJ1-5	.	TGCGCCAGCGCCCCGGGGGGGGGCGATAGCAATCAGCCCCAGCATTTT	CASAPGGGDSNQPQHF
TRBD1	TRBV5-1	TRBJ2-2	.	TGCGCCAGCAGCGATGGACAGGGGAACAACGGGGAGCTGTTTTTT	CASSDGQGNNGELFF
.	TRBV12-5	TRBJ1-4	.	TGTGTTAAGACGGGTCAAGAGAAGAATGAAAAACTGTTTTTT	CVKTGQEKNEKLFF
.	TRBV7-9	TRBJ2-2	.	TGTGCCAGCATAGTAAGAGGGGAGCTGTTTTTT	CASIVRGELFF
TRBD1	TRBV2	TRBJ2-7	once	TGTGCCAGCAGTCGACGACAGGGCTACGAGCAGTACTTC	CASSRRQGYEQYF
.	TRBV20-1	TRBJ2-7	.	TGCAGTGCTAGCCGAGGGAACGAGCAGTACTTC	CSASRGNEQYF
.	TRBV6-1	TRBJ1-1	.	TGTGCCAGCCAAAACGGTAACACTGAAGCTTTCTTT	CASQNGNTEAFF
.	TRBV10-3	TRBJ1-5	few	TGTGCCATCAGTGAGTCGAAACAGCTTTCAGGGCCCCAGCATTTT	CAISESKQLSGPQHF
.	TRBV5-5	TRBJ1-5	few	TGTGCCAGCAGCTTGGAGGGGACACAGCATCAGCCCCAGCATTTT	CASSLEGTQHQPQHF
TRBD2	TRBV7-8	TRBJ2-2	.	TGTGCCAGCATCCCGAGCAGGCGGGAGTCCACCGGGGAGCTGTTTTTT	CASIPSRRESTGELFF
TRBD1	TRBV9	TRBJ1-1	.	TGTGCCAGCAGCGTAGATACAGGGGTGACTGAAGCTTTCTTT	CASSVDTGVTEAFF
TRBD1	TRBV11-2	TRBJ2-5	.	TGTGCCAGCAGCTCCGCACAGGGGGCCCTTGGGGAGACCCAGTACTTC	CASSSAQGALGETQYF
TRBD1	TRBV10-2	TRBJ1-2	.	TGCGCCAGCAGTGAAGGGACAGGGGGCGGGTATGGCTACACCTTC	CASSEGTGGGYGYTF
.	TRBV5-1	TRBJ1-1	.	TGCGCCAGCAGCTTCAAACACAACAGCCAGGAGGTCGCTTTCTTT	CASSFKHNSQEVAFF
.	TRBV6-1	TRBJ2-7	few	TGTGCCAGCAGTGCAAGCCCTACCTACGAGCAGTACTTC	CASSASPTYEQYF
.	TRBV14	TRBJ1-1	.	TGTGCCAGCAGCCAAGATGGAGTAGTCACTGAAGCTTTCTTT	CASSQDGVVTEAFF
TRBD2	TRBV5-6	TRBJ2-3	.	TGTGCCAGCAGCCCGCTAGCGGGAGTAGGGGCAGATACGCAGTATTTT	CASSPLAGVGADTQYF
.	TRBV5-4	TRBJ1-2	few	TGTGCCAGCAGCTTGACGGGTGAGGGGGAAAGCACCTTC	CASSLTGEGESTF
TRBD2	TRBV6-1	TRBJ2-7	.	TGTGCCAGCAGTGAAGATCCCATAGCGGGGTGGAGCGAGCAGTACTTC	CASSEDPIAGWSEQYF
TRBD1	TRBV10-3	TRBJ1-5	.	TGTGCCATCAGTGAGTCGACAGGGGGCCAGCCCCAGCATTTT	CAISESTGGQPQHF